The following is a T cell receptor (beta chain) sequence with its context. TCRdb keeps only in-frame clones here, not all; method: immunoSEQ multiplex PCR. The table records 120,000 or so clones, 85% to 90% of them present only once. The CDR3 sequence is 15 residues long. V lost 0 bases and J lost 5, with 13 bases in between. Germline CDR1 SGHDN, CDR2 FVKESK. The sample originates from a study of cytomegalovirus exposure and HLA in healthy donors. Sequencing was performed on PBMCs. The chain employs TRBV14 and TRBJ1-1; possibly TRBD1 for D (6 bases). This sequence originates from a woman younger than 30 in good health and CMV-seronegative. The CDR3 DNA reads TGTGCCAGCAGCCAAGATAGTTGGGGGCGGACTGAAGCTTTCTTT. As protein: CASSQDSWGRTEAFF.